This TCR beta chain was captured by sequencing in a study of shared clonotypes between healthy human individuals. This clone appeared once. Measured with immunoSEQ multiplex PCR; TCRdb has only the in-frame clones, and not every one. The data hold approximately 2,200,000 clones, with approximately 94% observed a single time. CDR1 SGHDT and CDR2 YYEEEE come from the germline V gene. V shed 0 bases and J shed 3 bases, with 12 bases lying between them. This CDR3 contains 16 residues. Naive-designated CD8 cells lacked CD45RO, were positively enriched for CCR7, and omitted terminally differentiated effector memory CD45RA+ cells.

The material sequenced was naive CD8+ T cells from PBMCs. This rearrangement joins TRBV5-6 to TRBJ2-2; D might be TRBD1 (6 bases). This receptor was identified in a man between 18 and 35 years old in good health. Some clones in this sample may be carry-over from other donors' samples. CDR3 in DNA: TGTGCCAGCAGCTTGGGAGGACAGCTGTACACCGGGGAGCTGTTTTTT. Protein sequence: CASSLGGQLYTGELFF.